The source of this TCR beta chain is a study of long-term antiretroviral therapy in people with HIV (dated by TCRdb to the early 2020s). About the study as a whole: Collection of the earliest samples took place about a decade ahead of the 2015 WHO recommendation for immediate ART, at a time when ART was typically delayed until CD4 counts fell. A retrospective serial study tested whether ART initiation and durable HIV suppression were associated with changes in peripheral blood TRB repertoire composition and diversity. A total of fewer than 250 cryopreserved PBMC samples came from around 30 adults with confirmed HIV infection and were collected serially over a mean of around 6 years (range 1-12). Eleven of the 30 participants with HIV were female. No cross-contamination during QIAcube processing was seen in test extractions of a monoclonal T-cell line run alongside 30 to 35 polyclonal samples.

Sequencing of the TRB variable region was done with the immunoSEQ hsTCRB v3.0 assay at survey level resolution. The targeted TRB sequencing depth was about 35,000-55,000 T-cell genomes per sample. Pooled TRB libraries were sequenced on an Illumina MiSeq with a v3 150-cycle kit. Turning to the authors' computational methods: Repertoire analysis was run in R within a reproducible Nextflow workflow that covered QC, data transformation and analysis. LymphoSeq2, an R package for exploring AIRR-Seq data, was used to implement the custom analyses. A few samples yielding fewer than 5000 total TRB sequences were excluded, leaving 150 to 200 analyzed HIV repertoires. Among the 180 to 200 HIV repertoires that were kept, some 60 were collected before ART initiation and about 130 were collected after ART initiation. Repertoires were downsampled to 5000 TRB nucleotide sequences, and summary statistics were averaged over 100 downsampling iterations. The analysis kept only TRB sequences whose CDR3 regions were at least seven amino acids long. Two measures captured diversity: a Shannon entropy-derived clonality score and the Gini coefficient. In the repertoire networks, any two of the top 5000 CDR3 amino acid sequences were linked whenever the two sequences differed by an edit distance of one. For TRB CDR3 amino acid sequences, antigen specificity groups and MHC restriction were predicted with GLIPH2. To flag known associations with CMV, EBV, HIV or tissue antigens, CDR3 amino acid sequences were compared against VDJdb and McPAS-TCR. Pre-ART, post-ART and control groups were compared with Wilcoxon signed-rank tests and Holm-Bonferroni correction. As stored in TCRdb, this immuneACCESS dataset retains in-frame rearrangements with V and J assigned. A fraction of the clones does not appear; measured against another copy, unresolved V genes explain less than half of the discrepancy, and the remainder lacks a known reason. The V and J calls and clone size are taken from that table; D and trimming were inferred from the DNA. Present in this sample are under 20,000 clones, about four fifths of which were seen just once. The ten largest account for around 19% of the sample.

About this clone: Its specific antigen is unknown. Base quality data are lacking; no much larger clone is found one base away.

The research as a whole found: Limited PBMC availability meant only the TCR beta chain was sequenced, without alpha chain pairing. Starting ART was linked to a significant rise in TRB diversity, yet even with long-term ART the diversity remained significantly lower than in transplant donor controls. HIV repertoires had narrower CDR3 length ranges than controls, and the network structure suggested an antigen-experienced repertoire that shifted only slightly toward naive after ART. Unsorted PBMC were profiled instead of sorted CD4+ and CD8+ T cells because pre-ART samples had limited cell numbers. Samples dated from the mid-2000s to the late 2010s, and the ART regimens used may be less effective than current ones. Expanded TRB clones identified before ART initiation dominated the repertoire across all time points, though the dominance fluctuated and decreased in many PLHIV after ART. Inferences about post-ART repertoire changes are limited because no data were available on ART adherence, viral resistance or therapy changes.

Participants were included only if at least one PBMC sample before ART initiation and at least two post-ART samples were available. All participants with HIV were treated in the United States of America. Before DNA extraction, cryopreserved samples containing about 0.9-11 million PBMC were thawed and washed. At the time of the earliest PBMC sample, participants with HIV were aged between roughly 20 and 54 years. Each participant contributed PBMC samples from 1-4 timepoints before ART initiation and 2-8 timepoints after ART initiation, with a median of 7 samples. Serial HIV viral load, CD4+ T-cell count, ART history and demographic data were obtained for every participant. Genomic DNA was extracted from unsorted PBMC with a Qiagen kit on a QIAcube, processed in batches of 12 samples. This TCR derives from a man in his forties or fifties with HIV. The sample in question was unsorted PBMCs, obtained just before starting antiretroviral therapy.

CDR3 sequence: CASGGQASYEQYF. Read as DNA, the sequence is TGCGCCAGCGGGGGACAGGCCTCCTACGAGCAGTACTTC. The rearrangement joined TRBV10-2 to TRBJ2-7, and 8 junctional nucleotides match TRBD1. CDR1 and CDR2 (WSHSY, SAAADI) derive from the germline V gene. After removal of 8 bases from V and 0 bases from J, the junction retains 3 bases not matched to a gene. Its CDR3 holds 13 amino acids, cysteine through phenylalanine. Of all the DNA, just the CDR3 is kept, 39 bases in frame from base 1.